The T cell receptor (beta chain) under discussion was sequenced for a study of cytomegalovirus exposure and HLA in healthy donors. The CDR3 totals 15 residues. Germline V gene sequence: CDR1 MNHEY, CDR2 SMNVEV (reference sequence). V was clipped by 6 bases and J by 8 bases; unmatched bases: 10. This PCR relied on a set of 60 Vbeta primers and 13 Jbeta primers. The protocol was immunoSEQ multiplex PCR, while the TCRdb copy is restricted to in-frame clones and leaves out a portion. The sample lists under 150,000 clones, about 9.2% occurring once. The material sequenced was PBMCs. The origin of this receptor is a middle-aged woman in good health and CMV-seropositive. The chain has TRBV27 and TRBJ2-2; 9 bases line up with TRBD1. The CDR3 protein is CASSPVQGASGELFF. The CDR3 bases are TGTGCCAGCAGCCCAGTACAGGGGGCATCGGGGGAGCTGTTTTTT.